Shown below are 31 T cell receptor beta chains from a single sample sequenced in a study of blood T cells in healthy people across ages. Using a J-beta primer mix together with a sample-barcoded 5' primer, a second PCR was run for roughly 6 to 11 cycles. TCRdb processed the 5' RACE reads anew with MiXCR; each CDR3 protein has one entry. The table lists 1.5 million to 2 million distinct CDR3 sequences, 25% to 30% of them singletons, with over 7% in the top ten. Specimen: blood. These receptors all stem from a woman aged 25 to 45 in good health.

Many counts were recorded for this clonotype. The rearrangement joins TRBV29-1 to TRBJ2-1, with TRBD2 matching over 8 bases. CDR1 is SQVTM, CDR2 ANQGSEA, per germline. This CDR3 is built from 11 residues. The trim removed 7 bases at V and 7 bases at J, leaving 3 bases unmatched. CDR3: CSAGTRNEQFF. CDR3 sequence (DNA): TGCAGCGCTGGGACTAGAAATGAGCAGTTCTTC.

This clonotype was observed once. A read error may explain this, as a much larger clone is one base away. The rearrangement uses TRBV29-1 and TRBJ2-1; D unclear. This CDR3 is built from 11 residues. In germline, CDR1 is SQVTM, CDR2 ANQGSEA. Trimming left V 5 bases short and J 6 bases short, with 8 bases between. The CDR3 DNA follows: TGCAGCGTTTTTGGCAGCAATGAGCAGTTCTTC. Amino acids: CSVFGSNEQFF.

The V gene is TRBV9, the J gene TRBJ1-6; no firm D call. This CDR3 has 14 residues. V lost 3 bases and J 6 bases, leaving 10 bases between the germline ends. CDR1 and CDR2 from the germline V gene are SGDLS and YYNGEE. The CDR3 sequence: CASSGNGINSPLHF. In nucleotides, the CDR3 is TGTGCCAGCAGCGGGAACGGAATTAATTCACCCCTCCACTTT. The full variable domain, with the rest looked up from reference TRBV9 and TRBJ1-6, is DSGVTQTPKHLITATGQRVTLRCSPRSGDLSVYWYQQSLDQGLQFLIQYYNGEERAKGNILERFSAQQFPDLHSELNLSSLELGDSALYFCASSGNGINSPLHFGNGTRLTVT.

This clonotype appeared many times. V is TRBV29-1 and J is TRBJ2-1, with D perhaps given as TRBD1 or TRBD2 (5 bases each). Trimming pared 7 bases from V and 3 bases from J, leaving 19 bases between. Germline V CDR1 and CDR2: SQVTM, ANQGSEA. The CDR3 length is 15 residues. CDR3 nucleotides: TGCAGCGCTGAGGGTGTGGGGGAACTCTACAATGAGCAGTTCTTC. As protein: CSAEGVGELYNEQFF.

This clonotype was observed a handful of times. The chain is built from TRBV6-1 and TRBJ2-1, with TRBD2 matching 9 bases. Germline V gene sequence: CDR1 MNHNS, CDR2 SASEGT. The ends lost 7 bases at V and 4 bases at J; junction bases unmatched: 5. This CDR3 contains 14 residues. CDR3 bases: TGTGCCAGCAACCGACTAGCGGAATACAATGAGCAGTTCTTC. This encodes CASNRLAEYNEQFF.

The chain carries TRBV2 and TRBJ2-1; the D gene is possibly TRBD2 (5 bases). Germline CDR1 is SNHLY and CDR2 is FYNNEI. The CDR3 consists of 13 residues. Between the trimmed V and J ends, which lost 9 bases and 2 bases, there was a span of 11 bases. The CDR3 sequence: CASELGTYNEQFF. Written as DNA, the CDR3 is TGTGCCAGTGAACTAGGGACCTACAATGAGCAGTTCTTC.

The chain carries TRBV9 and TRBJ2-3; D is unresolved. Trimming removed 1 base from V and 3 bases from J, with 9 bases in between. Germline lookup yields CDR1 SGDLS and CDR2 YYNGEE. The CDR3 spans 14 residues. The CDR3 region is CASSVSMETDTQYF. The DNA of the CDR3 is TGTGCCAGCAGCGTAAGCATGGAAACAGATACGCAGTATTTT.

The rearrangement joins TRBV2 to TRBJ2-1, with 8 bases fitting TRBD1. Germline V lookup: CDR1 SNHLY, CDR2 FYNNEI. The CDR3 spans 15 residues. V was clipped by 6 bases and J by 10 bases; unmatched bases: 14. CDR3 DNA: TGTGCCAGCAGCGGAGCCGGGACAGGAGGAAGAGAGCAGTTCTTC. Amino acid sequence: CASSGAGTGGREQFF.

Many counts were recorded for this clonotype. The chain employs TRBV4-1 and TRBJ2-3; D is undetermined. Per the germline V gene, CDR1 is MGHRA and CDR2 is YSYEKL. The germline V and J ends were trimmed by 1 base and 10 bases, with 12 bases remaining between them. The CDR3 covers 13 residues. CDR3 sequence: CASSQVEFPPQYF. Written as DNA, the CDR3 is TGCGCCAGCAGCCAAGTCGAGTTTCCTCCGCAGTATTTT.

The CDR3 spells CASTLGQGSSEQYF. The DNA for the CDR3 is TGTGCCAGCACCCTGGGACAGGGGAGTAGCGAGCAGTACTTC. The chain joins TRBV12-3 or TRBV12-4 to TRBJ2-7, with 10 nucleotides matching TRBD1. CDR3 size: 14 residues. V lost 7 bases and J lost 6; bases outside the gene matches: 9.

This clonotype occurred many times. This sequence joins TRBV5-1 and TRBJ2-3; 9 bases are a match to TRBD2. Germline loops: CDR1 SGHRS, CDR2 YFSETQ. This CDR3 comprises 16 residues. Trimming removed 4 bases from V and 5 bases from J; junction bases left unmatched: 11. CDR3 nucleotide sequence: TGCGCCAGCAGCCCCACCGGCGGGGGGGCCGTAGATACGCAGTATTTT. Its translation: CASSPTGGGAVDTQYF.

The rearrangement uses TRBV12-3 or TRBV12-4 and TRBJ2-4; TRBD1 might be the D (5 bases). V lost 3 bases and J 9 bases, leaving 15 bases between the germline ends. The CDR3 is 14 residues long. Here the CDR3 reads CASSLQLNQGIQYF. The CDR3 nucleotides are TGTGCCAGCAGTTTGCAGCTAAATCAGGGCATTCAGTACTTC.

J is TRBJ1-3 and V is TRBV5-6; D ambiguous. The CDR3 consists of 17 residues. V was cut by 0 bases and J by 1 base, with 14 bases left in between. From germline, CDR1 is SGHDT and CDR2 YYEEEE. CDR3 region: CASSLALSGKSGNTIYF. In DNA, the CDR3 is TGTGCCAGCAGCTTGGCCCTCTCGGGTAAATCTGGAAACACCATATATTTT.

The J gene is TRBJ2-6, the V gene TRBV30; no clear D gene. The germline V gene encodes CDR1 GTSNPN and CDR2 SVGIG (reference sequence). The CDR3 has 14 amino acids. V lost 5 bases and J lost 0, with 8 bases in between. CDR3 region: CAWGAGSGANVLTF. The DNA of the CDR3 is TGTGCCTGGGGAGCAGGCTCTGGGGCCAACGTCCTGACTTTC.

This clonotype was counted many times. The chain links TRBV11-2 to TRBJ2-7; 8 bases are a match to TRBD2. The J segment lost 5 bases and the V segment lost 1 base, leaving 4 bases of the junction unmatched. The CDR3 runs to 14 residues. Germline V lookup: CDR1 SGHAT, CDR2 FQNNGV. The DNA for the CDR3 is TGTGCCAGCAGCTTAGGACTAGCGTCCAACGAGCAGTACTTC. Translated: CASSLGLASNEQYF.

This chain uses TRBV29-1 with TRBJ2-7; D may match TRBD1 or TRBD2 (5 bases each). This CDR3 is 12 amino acids long. V gave up 7 bases and J gave up 3 bases, with 13 bases separating them. Germline V gives CDR1 SQVTM, CDR2 ANQGSEA. In DNA, the CDR3 is TGCAGCGCCGGGGCTACCCTCTACGAGCAGTACTTC. Translating it yields CSAGATLYEQYF.

The DNA of the CDR3 is TGCAGTGCTAGCACTAGCGGGGGGGCCTCGTACGATGAGCAGTTCTTC. Amino acid sequence: CSASTSGGASYDEQFF. The chain combines TRBV20-1 with TRBJ2-1; 13 bases agree with TRBD2. This CDR3 comprises 16 residues. Trimming cost V 3 bases and J 8 bases; bases outside gene matches: 10. In germline, CDR1 is DFQATT, CDR2 SNEGSKA (reference sequence).

This clonotype was observed at least ten times. The V and J genes are TRBV20-1 and TRBJ2-7; D uncertain. V lost 4 bases to trimming and J lost 4 bases, with 8 bases between them. The germline gives CDR1 DFQATT, CDR2 SNEGSKA (reference sequence). The CDR3 extends over 11 amino acids. The DNA of the CDR3 is TGCAGTGCTACCTGGCATTACGAGCAGTACTTC. Translated, it gives CSATWHYEQYF.

This clonotype has only a few counts. This chain joins TRBV14 and TRBJ2-3; D not certain. In germline, CDR1 is SGHDN, CDR2 FVKESK. V lost 2 bases to trimming and J lost 4 bases, with 10 bases between them. This CDR3 contains 14 residues. The CDR3 coding sequence is TGTGCCAGCAGCCAAACCGTTGTCGCAGATACGCAGTATTTT. Its translation is CASSQTVVADTQYF.

This chain uses TRBV25-1 with TRBJ2-1; D gene unclear. The germline V gene has CDR1 MGHDK and CDR2 SYGVNS. V lost 6 bases and J lost 10, with 16 bases in between. The CDR3 extends over 13 amino acids. DNA for the CDR3: TGTGCCAGCAGCCGGGCCTATCCCCACGAGCAGTTCTTC. Translated, it gives CASSRAYPHEQFF.

This clonotype was detected many times. V usage is TRBV5-1 and J usage is TRBJ2-3; 8 bases align to TRBD2. The germline V gene has CDR1 SGHRS and CDR2 YFSETQ. The CDR3 covers 14 residues. Trimming at V came to 7 bases and at J to 4 bases, leaving 8 bases not matched to a gene. As DNA, the CDR3 is TGCGCCAGCGCCCGGGGGGGCCTCCCAGATACGCAGTATTTT. Protein sequence: CASARGGLPDTQYF.

This clonotype has only a few counts. This sequence joins TRBV5-1 and TRBJ2-7; TRBD2 agrees at 9 bases. Per the germline V gene, CDR1 is SGHRS and CDR2 is YFSETQ. V was clipped by 0 bases and J by 0 bases; unmatched bases: 4. The CDR3 has 16 amino acids. Here the CDR3 reads CASSLAVSGGSYEQYF. CDR3 sequence (DNA): TGCGCCAGCAGCTTGGCCGTTAGCGGGGGCTCCTACGAGCAGTACTTC.

The rearrangement links TRBV18 to TRBJ1-6, with 9 bases lining up with TRBD1. The germline gives CDR1 KGHSH, CDR2 LQKENI. V gave up 2 bases and J gave up 7 bases; unmatched junction bases: 3. This CDR3 is built from 15 residues. CDR3 residues: CASSPRTGENSPLHF. The CDR3 nucleotides read TGTGCCAGCTCACCAAGGACAGGGGAGAATTCACCCCTCCACTTT.

This clonotype came up a few times. This chain joins TRBV6-5 and TRBJ2-7, with D tentatively TRBD2 (5 bases). CDR1 is MNHEY and CDR2 is SVGAGI in the germline V gene. This CDR3 has 14 residues. The V end lost 3 bases, the J end lost 4 bases, and 13 bases lay between the germline ends. DNA of the CDR3: TGTGCCAGCAGTTATTCGGGGATCCCGTACGAGCAGTACTTC. Encoded protein: CASSYSGIPYEQYF.

This rearrangement joins TRBV7-2 to TRBJ2-7, with 8 bases fitting TRBD2. Unmatched junction bases numbered 9, after V lost 6 bases and J lost 2 bases. CDR1 is SGHTA and CDR2 is FQGNSA in the germline V gene. The length of the CDR3 is 15 residues. The CDR3 nucleotides are TGTGCCAGCAGGGACGTAGCGGGGCCTACCTACGAGCAGTACTTC. Translated: CASRDVAGPTYEQYF.

This chain connects TRBV7-9 to TRBJ2-5; 7 nucleotides match TRBD2. The CDR3 sequence is 15 residues long. V lost 2 bases to trimming and J lost 11 bases; unmatched junction nucleotides: 14. CDR1 and CDR2 from the germline V gene are SEHNR and FQNEAQ (reference sequence). In nucleotides, the CDR3 is TGTGCCAGCAGCTTAATCCTAGCGGCTTGGGATGAGCAGTACTTC. This translates into CASSLILAAWDEQYF.

This clonotype was counted only a few times. The chain couples TRBV20-1 to TRBJ2-1, with no clear D. V lost 4 bases and J lost 8, with 15 bases in between. CDR3 size: 13 residues. The germline gives CDR1 DFQATT, CDR2 SNEGSKA (reference sequence). The CDR3 DNA reads as TGCAGTGCTAAACGGGTAGCTTTGGATGAGCAGTTCTTC. It specifies CSAKRVALDEQFF.

In its sample, this clonotype was seen a few times. The rearrangement uses TRBV12-3 or TRBV12-4 and TRBJ2-1; D is tentatively TRBD1 or TRBD2 (6 bases each). V gave up 3 bases and J gave up 9 bases, with 21 bases separating them. This CDR3 has 16 residues. CDR3 DNA: TGTGCCAGCAGTTTTCCCGGGGGCCCAGAAAGGCTTGAGCAGTTCTTC. Translating it yields CASSFPGGPERLEQFF.

This rearrangement joins TRBV11-2 to TRBJ1-6; tentatively, D is TRBD1 (6 bases). Trimming removed 7 bases at V and 7 bases at J, with 17 bases between. The CDR3 has 15 amino acids. Per germline, CDR1 SGHAT and CDR2 FQNNGV. The CDR3 DNA reads as TGTGCCAGCACCACCTCTCAGGGGATGAATTCACCCCTCCACTTT. The encoded protein is CASTTSQGMNSPLHF.

This clonotype appeared many times. V usage is TRBV20-1 and J usage is TRBJ2-7; TRBD2 agrees at 9 bases. With 1 base clipped from V and 0 bases from J, the junction kept 4 bases outside the gene matches. CDR3 length: 15 residues. Germline V CDR1 and CDR2: DFQATT, SNEGSKA (reference sequence). CDR3 nucleotides: TGCAGTGCTAGAGCTATAGCGGGGGACTCCTACGAGCAGTACTTC. Amino acid sequence: CSARAIAGDSYEQYF.

The CDR3 DNA follows: TGTGCCTGGAGTTATGCAGGAGGATACTACAATGAGCAGTTCTTC. It codes for CAWSYAGGYYNEQFF. V gene TRBV30 combines with J gene TRBJ2-1; TRBD2 is a possible D gene (5 bases). This CDR3 spans 15 amino acids. The germline V gene encodes CDR1 GTSNPN and CDR2 SVGIG (reference sequence). V lost 2 bases, J lost 3 bases, and 14 bases lay in between. The complete variable domain, with remaining parts taken from reference TRBV30 and TRBJ2-1, reads SQTIHQWPATLVQPVGSPLSLECTVEGTSNPNLYWYRQAAGRGLQLLFYSVGIGQISSEVPQNLSASRPQDRQFILSSKKLLLSDSGFYLCAWSYAGGYYNEQFFGPGTRLTVL.